This T cell receptor (beta chain) was retrieved from a study of CD8+ T cells in alopecia areata (dated by TCRdb to 2017 to 2018). About the investigation overall: The treated patients, all with moderate-to-severe alopecia areata, were enrolled in an open-label pilot trial of oral tofacitinib given at 5 to 10 mg twice daily. Patients received tofacitinib for 6 to 18 months and were then followed off drug for 6 months to check for delayed response and recurrence. In treated patients, disease severity was measured using the SALT score, which gives the percentage of scalp surface area affected. To study T cell clonal expansion in alopecia areata, the researchers applied high-throughput TCRbeta sequencing to both the C3H/HeJ mouse model and human patients. Human TCRbeta sequencing covered scalp tissue and sorted CD4+ and CD8+ peripheral blood T cells from patchy and totalis/universalis alopecia areata patients and healthy controls. Biopsies were taken from tofacitinib-treated patients at baseline and again at 4 and 24 weeks into treatment, and several of those patients also had a later scalp biopsy. Clonality in the scalp was compared among normal scalp (n=4), patchy alopecia areata scalp (n=8), and alopecia totalis/universalis scalp (n=8). RNA was extracted with the PAXgene miRNA kit for fixed scalp, the miRNeasy kit for PBMCs, and the RNeasy kit for mouse skin. immunoSEQ multiplex PCR using 35 Vbeta forward primers and 13 Jbeta reverse primers was used to amplify TCRbeta CDR3 regions.

Per the publication, the treatment or condition label means: oral pan-JAK inhibitor, 5-10 mg twice daily. Peripheral blood and lesional scalp punch biopsies were obtained from patients with alopecia areata. After PBMCs were isolated by density centrifugation and stained for CD3, CD4 and CD8, a FACSAria was used to sort CD4+ and CD8+ T cells. Points on this clone: It has no known antigen specificity. Within one base of it there is no much larger clone, and no base qualities were kept. At the DNA level, this CDR3 is encoded by other sequences in the same sample as well.

The library was prepared using the immunoSEQ multiplex PCR assay. To provide template for TCR sequencing, every sample had RNA extracted and reverse transcribed into cDNA. SuperScript III was used to make first-strand cDNA, primed with a 2:1 mix of oligo-dT and random hexamers. A synthetic immune receptor repertoire was used to measure amplification bias, and any remaining bias was corrected computationally. The original methods were these. Raw reads were preprocessed for error removal, and CDR3 was defined according to IMGT conventions as running from the conserved cysteine to phenylalanine. To get clonality, Shannon entropy was normalized by log2 of the number of productive unique TCRs and the result was subtracted from 1. Scalp TCRbeta sequences were cross-referenced with sorted blood CD4 and CD8 repertoires so that the CD4 or CD8 identity of scalp clones could be inferred. TCRdb's version of the immuneACCESS table is confined to in-frame rearrangements and falls short of the full clone set. An unresolved V gene accounts for under half of the shortfall where checked; the remainder is of unknown origin. The V and J calls and clone size were taken over from that table, and D and trimming were inferred from the DNA. Recorded for this sample are under 110,000 clones; 50% to 60% of them occurred a single time. About 17% of the sample is in the top ten clones.

The CDR3 covers 11 residues, taking in both the cysteine and the phenylalanine. Only the CDR3 region is kept as DNA, spanning 33 bases read in frame from base 1. CDR1 and CDR2, per the germline V gene, are SGHRS and YFSETQ. Between the V and J ends, shortened by 2 bases and 4 bases respectively, the junction contains 3 bases. Broader findings and caveats from the paper: During tofacitinib treatment, many expanded lesional clones remained in scalp and blood, and this persistence may partly explain relapse after treatment is stopped. Compared with normal scalp, lesional scalp had higher clonality and more expanded CD8+ clones, particularly in alopecia totalis/universalis, a pattern that suggests antigenic drive. Scalp clonality and the number of expanded CD8+ clones among the top 100 scalp clones were significantly decreased by tofacitinib. Shared TCR sequences between patients were less evident than in mice, which may be partly attributable to HLA diversity in the patient population. Unlike mouse skin, where gammadelta T cells dominate, normal human skin contains resident alphabeta T cells that get sequenced too, which complicates analysis of the scalp TCR repertoire. The treated cohort was small, with a single nonresponder, so links between baseline CD8+ expansion and response need larger studies.

The sequencing used CD8+ T cells sorted from blood, collected at approximately week 55, from a patient treated with tofacitinib. The TCR sequence derives from a human donor with alopecia areata. The chain links TRBV5-1 with TRBJ1-1; there is no confident call for the D gene. The nucleotide sequence is given as TGCGCCAGCAGCTTCGGCACTGAAGCTTTCTTT. The encoded protein is CASSFGTEAFF.